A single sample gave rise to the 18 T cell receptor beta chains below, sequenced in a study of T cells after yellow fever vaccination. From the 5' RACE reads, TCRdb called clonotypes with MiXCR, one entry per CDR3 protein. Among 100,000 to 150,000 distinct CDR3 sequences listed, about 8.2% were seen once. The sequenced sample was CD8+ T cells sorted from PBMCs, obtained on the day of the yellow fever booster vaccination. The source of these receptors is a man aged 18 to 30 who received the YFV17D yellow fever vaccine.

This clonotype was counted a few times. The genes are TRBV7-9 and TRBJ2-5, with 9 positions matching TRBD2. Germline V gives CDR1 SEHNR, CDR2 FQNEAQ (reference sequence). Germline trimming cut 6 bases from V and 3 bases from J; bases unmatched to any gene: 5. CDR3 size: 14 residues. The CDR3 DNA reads TGTGCCAGCAGACATCTAGCGGGAAAAGAGACCCAGTACTTC. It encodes CASRHLAGKETQYF.

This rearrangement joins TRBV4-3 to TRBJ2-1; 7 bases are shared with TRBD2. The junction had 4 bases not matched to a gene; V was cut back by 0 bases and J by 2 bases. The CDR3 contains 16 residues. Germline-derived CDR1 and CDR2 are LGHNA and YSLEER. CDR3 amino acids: CASSQDLGGAYNEQFF. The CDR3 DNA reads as TGCGCCAGCAGCCAAGATCTGGGGGGGGCCTACAATGAGCAGTTCTTC.

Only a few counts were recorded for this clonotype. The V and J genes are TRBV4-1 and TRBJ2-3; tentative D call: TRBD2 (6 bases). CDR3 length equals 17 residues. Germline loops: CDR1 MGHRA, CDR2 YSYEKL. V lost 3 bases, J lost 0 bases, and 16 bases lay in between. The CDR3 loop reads CASSHPGVGPSTDTQYF. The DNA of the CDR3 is TGCGCCAGCAGCCACCCGGGGGTGGGCCCTAGCACAGATACGCAGTATTTT.

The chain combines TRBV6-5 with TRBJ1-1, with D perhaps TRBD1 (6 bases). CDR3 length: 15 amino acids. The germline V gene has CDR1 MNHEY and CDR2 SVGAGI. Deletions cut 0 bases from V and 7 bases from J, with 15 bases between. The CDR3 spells CASSYSPGAVGEAFF. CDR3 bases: TGTGCCAGCAGTTACTCACCAGGGGCCGTAGGTGAAGCTTTCTTT.

The CDR3 loop reads CASSLTLGQTEAFF. The CDR3 nucleotides are TGTGCCAGCAGTCTCACCCTCGGACAGACTGAAGCTTTCTTT. The V gene is TRBV6-2 or TRBV6-3, the J gene TRBJ1-1; a possible D gene is TRBD1 (6 bases). Trimming took off 5 bases at V and 5 bases at J, with 15 bases between the two ends. The CDR3 runs 14 residues. CDR1 is MNHEY, CDR2 SVGEGT, per germline.

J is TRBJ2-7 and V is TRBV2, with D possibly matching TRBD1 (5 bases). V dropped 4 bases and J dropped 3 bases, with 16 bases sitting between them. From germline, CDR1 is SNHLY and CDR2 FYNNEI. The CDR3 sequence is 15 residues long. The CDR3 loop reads CASSVGAGRHYEQYV. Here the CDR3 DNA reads TGTGCCAGCAGTGTAGGGGCAGGACGGCACTACGAGCAGTACGTC.

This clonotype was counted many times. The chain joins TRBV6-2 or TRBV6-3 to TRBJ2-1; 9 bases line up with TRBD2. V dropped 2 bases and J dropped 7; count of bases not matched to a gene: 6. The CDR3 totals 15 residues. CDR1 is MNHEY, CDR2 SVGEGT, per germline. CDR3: CASSYTGSGGNEQFF. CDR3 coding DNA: TGTGCCAGCAGTTACACCGGTAGCGGGGGTAATGAGCAGTTCTTC.

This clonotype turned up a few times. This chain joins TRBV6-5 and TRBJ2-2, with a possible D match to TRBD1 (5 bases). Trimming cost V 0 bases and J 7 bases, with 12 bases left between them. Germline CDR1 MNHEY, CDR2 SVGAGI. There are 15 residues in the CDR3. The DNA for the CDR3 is TGTGCCAGCAGTTACTCGAAAGGGGTTAACGGGGAGCTGTTTTTT. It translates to CASSYSKGVNGELFF.

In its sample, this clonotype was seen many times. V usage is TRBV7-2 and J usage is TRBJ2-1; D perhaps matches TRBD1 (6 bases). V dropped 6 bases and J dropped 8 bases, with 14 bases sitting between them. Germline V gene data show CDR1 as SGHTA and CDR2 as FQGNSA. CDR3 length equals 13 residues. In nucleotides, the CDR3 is TGTGCCAGCAGGACACAGGGAACCTATGAGCAGTTCTTC. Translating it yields CASRTQGTYEQFF.

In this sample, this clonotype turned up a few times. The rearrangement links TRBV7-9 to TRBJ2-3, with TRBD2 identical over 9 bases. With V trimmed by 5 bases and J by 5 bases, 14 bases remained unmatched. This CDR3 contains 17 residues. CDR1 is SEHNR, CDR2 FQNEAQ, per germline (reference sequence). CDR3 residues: CASSTTAGGPSGDTQYF. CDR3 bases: TGTGCCAGCAGCACCACTGCGGGGGGGCCTTCGGGAGATACGCAGTATTTT.

The CDR3 here is CASSDSPPSGNTIYF. The CDR3 nucleotides are TGTGCCAGCAGTGACTCCCCCCCCTCTGGAAACACCATATATTTT. The chain is built from TRBV27 and TRBJ1-3; D unresolved. The CDR3 length is 15 residues. Looked up from germline, CDR1 is MNHEY and CDR2 is SMNVEV (reference sequence). The germline V and J ends were trimmed by 5 bases and 0 bases, with 11 bases remaining between them.

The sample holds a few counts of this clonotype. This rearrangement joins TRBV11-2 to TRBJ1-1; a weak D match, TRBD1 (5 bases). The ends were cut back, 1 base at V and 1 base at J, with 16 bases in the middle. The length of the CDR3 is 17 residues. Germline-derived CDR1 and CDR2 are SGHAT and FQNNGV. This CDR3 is CASSLGPSQGSNTEAFF. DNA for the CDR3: TGTGCCAGCAGCTTAGGGCCGTCGCAGGGATCGAACACTGAAGCTTTCTTT.

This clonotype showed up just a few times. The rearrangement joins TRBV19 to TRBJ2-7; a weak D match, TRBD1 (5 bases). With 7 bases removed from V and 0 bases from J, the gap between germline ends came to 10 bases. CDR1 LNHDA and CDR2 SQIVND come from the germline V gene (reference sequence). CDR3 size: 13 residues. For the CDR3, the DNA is TGTGCCAGTAACCGACAGAGCTCCTACGAGCAGTACGTC. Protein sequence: CASNRQSSYEQYV.

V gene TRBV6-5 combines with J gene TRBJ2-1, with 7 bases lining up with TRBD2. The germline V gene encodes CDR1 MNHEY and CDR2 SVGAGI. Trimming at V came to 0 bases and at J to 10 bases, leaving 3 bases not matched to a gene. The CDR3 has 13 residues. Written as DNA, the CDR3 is TGTGCCAGCAGTTACTCGAGCGGGGCAGAGCAGTTCTTC. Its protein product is CASSYSSGAEQFF.

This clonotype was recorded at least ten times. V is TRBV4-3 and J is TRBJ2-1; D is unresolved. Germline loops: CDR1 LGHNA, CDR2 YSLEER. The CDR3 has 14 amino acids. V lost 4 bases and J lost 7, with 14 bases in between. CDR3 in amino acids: CASSPHSAENEQFF. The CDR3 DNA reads TGCGCCAGCAGCCCCCATTCTGCGGAAAATGAGCAGTTCTTC.

In DNA, the CDR3 is TGCAGCGTCGGGCTCGACGAGCAGTTCTTC. Its protein is CSVGLDEQFF. This chain connects TRBV29-1 to TRBJ2-1; D not resolved. The CDR3 sequence is 10 residues long. CDR1 is SQVTM, CDR2 ANQGSEA, per germline. V was clipped by 6 bases and J by 10 bases, with 10 bases between them.

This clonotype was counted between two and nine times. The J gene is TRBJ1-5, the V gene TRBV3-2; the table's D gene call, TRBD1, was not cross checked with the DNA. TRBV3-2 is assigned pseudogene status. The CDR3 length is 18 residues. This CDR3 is CASSQVLDRGNSNQPQHF. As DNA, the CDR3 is TGTGCCAGCAGCCAAGTTTTGGACAGGGGCAATAGCAATCAGCCCCAGCATTTT.

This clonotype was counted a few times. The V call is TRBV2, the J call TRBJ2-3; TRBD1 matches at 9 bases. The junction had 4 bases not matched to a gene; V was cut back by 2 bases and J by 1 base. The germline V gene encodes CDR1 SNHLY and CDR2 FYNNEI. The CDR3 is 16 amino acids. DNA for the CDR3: TGTGCCAGCAGTGAACGGGGGGACAGGGGCACAGATACGCAGTATTTT. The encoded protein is CASSERGDRGTDTQYF.